This T cell receptor (beta chain) is from a study of glioma-infiltrating T cells after dendritic cell vaccination (dated by TCRdb to the mid-2010s). Looking at the study overall: The cohort included roughly 15 glioblastoma patients drawn from Phase I and II dendritic cell vaccination trials, of whom 9 were newly diagnosed and 6 had recurrent disease. In glioblastoma patients vaccinated with dendritic cells, deep sequencing of TCR beta CDR3 regions served to measure tumor-infiltrating lymphocyte content and to compare repertoires between tumor and blood. Survival after dendritic cell vaccination was correlated with TCR sequencing metrics, such as TIL content and the overlap between tumor and blood repertoires. Each patient was given three intradermal dendritic cell vaccine injections, spaced two weeks apart, in the arm below the axilla. Autologous tumor lysate-pulsed dendritic cell vaccination was administered to the patients between about 2003 and 2012. The vaccine consisted of monocyte-derived dendritic cells cultured approximately seven days with IL-4 and GM-CSF, then pulsed overnight with autologous tumor lysate.

Worth noting for this clone: The antigen it recognizes is unknown. There are no base qualities to consult, and no much larger clone falls within one base.

To be selected, patients needed enough residual fresh-frozen tumor tissue and more than two years of available survival data. Although molecular status otherwise differed among the glioblastoma patients, no patient had an isocitrate dehydrogenase mutation. PBMC were collected before vaccination, two weeks after the third vaccination, and at tumor progression if progression occurred. The Qiagen DNeasy Blood extraction Kit was used to extract genomic DNA. TCRB CDR3 regions were amplified from 2 to 2.5 ug genomic DNA, or all available DNA if less, using the immunoSEQ assay. The multiplex PCR employed 60 forward primers targeting TCR V beta segments and 13 reverse primers targeting J beta segments. To estimate the number of reads per starting template, synthetic control templates were added to each sample at limiting dilution. The Illumina HiSeq System generated sequencing reads of 87 bp. The authors' pipeline ran thus. PCR and sequencing errors were removed by a nearest neighbor algorithm that merged closely related sequences. TCR overlap was defined as the percentage of unique tumor TCR beta sequences that were also present in the same patient's peripheral blood. TCRdb stores this immuneACCESS table with in-frame sequences only. Part of the clones is absent; in the studies checked, under half of the shortfall reflects unresolved V genes, and no reason is known for the rest. V and J calls and clone size are copied from that table; D and trimming were computed from the DNA. This sample lists about 82,000 clones; about 90% were detected once. The ten most abundant clones make up roughly 3.1% of the sample.

What the work shows at the level of the full study, not this receptor alone: After dendritic cell vaccination, a higher estimated pretreatment TIL content predicted longer time to progression and overall survival. No direct relationship between TCR clonality and survival was found, suggesting that a diverse polyclonal response may matter. The cohort was small and heterogeneous, only a few patients had full blood and tumor sets, and even fewer had initial-recurrent tumor pairs. The response model built on TCR overlap across three groups was characterized as speculative, with prospective validation still needed.

V is cut by 5 bases and J by 2 bases, and the space between the germline ends is 13 bases. The germline V gene gives CDR1 as SGHAT and CDR2 as FQNNGV. The CDR3 numbers 14 residues from cysteine through phenylalanine. Kept here is only the CDR3 DNA, which spans 42 bases and is read in frame from base 1. The material was blood, obtained before dendritic cell vaccination. This receptor was taken from a human donor with glioblastoma. The V gene is TRBV11-2 and the J gene is TRBJ2-7, with no confident D gene call. The CDR3: CASSPRSPTYEQYF. Here is the DNA: TGTGCCAGCAGCCCTAGGTCACCCACCTACGAGCAGTACTTC.